This TCR beta chain was retrieved from a study of monozygotic twins with inflammatory bowel disease. The germline V gene encodes CDR1 GTSNPN and CDR2 SVGIG (reference sequence). The CDR3 consists of 12 residues. Study-level results: Repertoire similarity was not found to differ between concordant and discordant twins, possibly from limited power.

Eight cDNA synthesis reactions were run for every sample. Both TCRalpha and TCRbeta cDNA were subjected to two nested PCRs lasting approximately 16 and 10 cycles. No DNA is given; TCRdb re-called the 5' RACE reads and lists each CDR3 protein once. The listing contains about 380,000 distinct CDR3 sequences. About this clonotype: The antigen remains undetermined.

V and J are TRBV30 and TRBJ2-1. Specimen: blood. The clonotype comes from a human donor with ulcerative colitis or Crohn's disease, or a healthy co-twin of an affected twin (not recorded which). CDR3 amino acids: CAWSDLFYEQFF.